This entry features one T cell receptor (beta chain) sequence. Its specific antigen is unknown. No much larger clone exists at a distance of one base, and base qualities are not known. A single peripheral blood draw of roughly 0.11 L on average was collected from each donor into heparinised tubes. A BD FACSAria II was used to sort naive, central memory, regulatory and stem cell-like memory CD4+ T cells with a panel that included CD45RO, CCR7, CD25, CD127, CD95 and CD27. All sorted populations exceeded 95% purity. Right away, PBMCs were isolated by Lymphoprep density gradient centrifugation and were stained directly, with no culture step. Samples were stained and sorted in pairs, with one healthy donor and one patient per experiment, so that batch effects were minimized. The data originate from a study of beta chain features in type 1 diabetes (dated by TCRdb to about 2018). About the investigation overall: Mean age, gender distribution, total cell number and subset yield did not differ between patients and healthy donors. Whereas all 30 or so donors provided naive and central memory subsets, regulatory and stem cell-like memory subsets were isolated from just 8 patients and roughly eight healthy donors. A total of over 95,000,000 sorted cells were examined across all samples, and RNA yield correlated strongly with the number of cells per subset. The study compared TCRB repertoires of sorted circulating CD4+ T cell subsets between recently diagnosed type 1 diabetes patients and matched healthy donors. Broad study findings and their caveats: Because cDNA was sequenced instead of genomic DNA, highly expressing activated cells could be over-represented, though the groups showed no difference in activation or CD3 levels. At VDJ recombination sites, patients with type 1 diabetes made fewer insertions and deleted more nucleotides, a pattern implying thymic rearrangement abnormalities. Because small numbers of individuals were included in the HLA sub-analyses, any influence of HLA type on TCRB rearrangement was left unresolved. A moderate but significant shortening of TCRB CDR3 length was observed in type 1 diabetes patients in all four CD4+ subsets. Naive, central memory and regulatory TCRB repertoires appeared to be more similar among patients than among healthy donors. Shorter templates might have been favored by PCR, but patient and control samples were amplified and corrected together, so both groups would have been affected equally by any skew.

The High Capacity cDNA Reverse Transcription Kit was used to reverse transcribe all of the isolated RNA, meaning that expressed TCRB transcripts were what got sequenced. Naive, central memory and regulatory T cell samples underwent deep immunoSEQ sequencing, averaging about 3.5 million total reads per sample. Sorted cells were lysed in RLT buffer, and RNA was extracted using DNase-treated RNeasy Micro or Mini kits according to cell number. To prevent cross-contamination, each cell subset was processed individually, whereas patient and healthy donor samples were processed jointly. The immunoSEQ multiplex PCR was used to amplify TCRB sequences from cDNA, yielding 87-bp fragments that span the CDR3 region. Sequencing of the amplicons was performed on the Illumina HiSeq platform. For the original study's pipeline: Synthetic template baselines were used to correct PCR bias computationally, reads within Hamming distance 2 were collapsed together, and singletons that could not be merged were discarded. Reads were aligned against IMGT to assign V, D and J genes, CDR3 length and insertions or deletions at six rearrangement sites. Within each subset, clonotype counts were normalized to sorted cell number, after which true diversity and Gini coefficients were computed with the tcR R package. Repertoire sharing was quantified using the overlap coefficient calculated on TCRB nucleotide sequences. As a proxy for the pre-selection repertoire, out-of-frame TCRB sequences from naive cells were analyzed. This is the immuneACCESS table as TCRdb keeps it, with only in-frame sequences that have V and J called. A part of the clones is gone; compared with another copy, unresolved V genes explain less than half, and the rest is unexplained. V and J calls and clone size are copied from that table; D and trimming were computed from the DNA. The sample table records fewer than 350,000 clones; around 16% of these occur just once. 0.015% to 0.017% of the sample belongs to the ten largest clones.

From the cysteine up to the phenylalanine, the CDR3 has a length of 16 residues. The DNA shown is the 48-base CDR3, in frame from base 1. V is cut back by 1 base and J by 6 bases, with 7 bases in the junction unmatched. In the germline V gene, CDR1 corresponds to SGHRS and CDR2 to YFSETQ. The sequence derives from a man in his late teens or twenties with type 1 diabetes. The sample consisted of naive CD4+ T cells from blood. In the paper's terms, the cell subset or site label means: true naive CD4+ T cells. The V and J genes are TRBV5-1 and TRBJ2-3; 11 middle bases align to TRBD2. The DNA is TGCGCCAGCAGCTTGACTCTAGCGGGAGGTTTGGATACGCAGTATTTT. Its product reads: CASSLTLAGGLDTQYF.